The 27 T cell receptor beta chains listed next were all sequenced from one sample in a study of blood T cell repertoires in COVID-19. Sequencing used immunoSEQ multiplex PCR; TCRdb keeps in-frame clones, though not all of them. The sample holds 25,000 to 35,000 clones, 70% to 90% seen once. Sequencing was performed on peripheral blood. Receptors originate from a human donor in a cohort sampled during active COVID-19.

The V and J genes are TRBV19 and TRBJ1-2; D not resolved. The CDR3 has 15 residues. Deletions cut 0 bases from V and 5 bases from J, with 13 bases between. Germline assignment: CDR1 LNHDA and CDR2 SQIVND (reference sequence). CDR3 residues: CASSIDPKGGYGYTF. The CDR3 nucleotides read TGTGCCAGTAGTATAGATCCCAAGGGAGGATATGGCTACACCTTC.

The V and J genes are TRBV18 and TRBJ2-6, with 7 bases identical to TRBD2. Germline V gene lookup returns CDR1 KGHSH and CDR2 LQKENI. The CDR3 runs 18 residues. Unmatched junction bases numbered 6, after V lost 1 base and J lost 0 bases. This CDR3 reads CASSPLAAGISGANVLTF. For the CDR3, the DNA is TGTGCCAGCTCACCACTGGCAGCGGGAATCTCTGGGGCCAACGTCCTGACTTTC.

The chain joins TRBV12-3 or TRBV12-4 to TRBJ2-7, with 9 bases matching TRBD2. V gave up 6 bases and J gave up 6 bases; unmatched junction bases: 3. CDR3 length: 12 amino acids. The CDR3 sequence is CASRRGGLEQYF. The DNA for the CDR3 is TGTGCCAGCAGGCGGGGGGGCCTCGAGCAGTACTTC.

This clone was recorded only once. J is TRBJ2-3 and V is TRBV5-1, with 9 bases matching TRBD1. Trimming cost V 4 bases and J 6 bases; bases outside gene matches: 9. The length of the CDR3 is 15 residues. The germline V gene encodes CDR1 SGHRS and CDR2 YFSETQ. The DNA of the CDR3 is TGCGCCAGCAGCATCGGGACAGGGTATTTGGATACGCAGTATTTT. It yields the protein CASSIGTGYLDTQYF.

This clone came up once. The chain is built from TRBV9 and TRBJ2-3, with 8 bases identical to TRBD2. From germline, CDR1 is SGDLS and CDR2 YYNGEE. V was pared by 0 bases and J by 2 bases, with 14 bases of the junction left unmatched. CDR3 size: 19 residues. The DNA for the CDR3 is TGTGCCAGCAGCGTAGTGGCGGGGGGTGAAATAACTAACACAGATACGCAGTATTTT. As protein: CASSVVAGGEITNTDTQYF.

The DNA of the CDR3 is TGTGCCACCAGCAGAGAGAAGAGCGACTCACAAGAGACCCAGTACTTC. Protein: CATSREKSDSQETQYF. The genes are TRBV15 and TRBJ2-5; no clear D gene. Trimming took off 0 bases at V and 2 bases at J, with 13 bases between the two ends. Germline V gene data show CDR1 as LNHNV and CDR2 as YYDKDF (reference sequence). The CDR3 contains 16 residues.

The chain uses TRBV3-1 (or the pseudogene TRBV3-2) and TRBJ1-1; D uncertain. CDR3 length: 13 residues. CDR1 and CDR2 (germline): LGHDT, YNNKEL (reference sequence). V lost 1 base to trimming and J lost 2 bases, with 5 bases between them. The CDR3 sequence is CASSQVSNTEAFF. The CDR3 DNA reads as TGTGCCAGCAGCCAAGTTTCTAACACTGAAGCTTTCTTT.

The chain joins TRBV14 to TRBJ1-4; D gene unclear. CDR3 length: 17 amino acids. CDR1 is SGHDN and CDR2 is FVKESK in the germline V gene. V lost 0 bases and J 3 bases, leaving 14 bases between the germline ends. In DNA form, the CDR3 reads TGTGCCAGCAGCCAAGATCCAGGCTCCAGCCCTAATGAAAAACTGTTTTTT. This encodes CASSQDPGSSPNEKLFF.

The chain joins TRBV10-2 to TRBJ2-3; D remains unclear. There are 14 residues in the CDR3. Germline V gene data show CDR1 as WSHSY and CDR2 as SAAADI. Trimming shortened V by 10 bases and J by 2 bases, and 16 bases separated the two germline ends. CDR3 residues: CATTTGGFTDTQYF. CDR3 coding DNA: TGCGCCACCACAACTGGCGGCTTCACAGATACGCAGTATTTT.

The chain has TRBV11-2 and TRBJ2-7; 9 bases are shared with TRBD2. The CDR3 spans 15 residues. In germline, CDR1 is SGHAT, CDR2 FQNNGV. J lost 0 bases, V lost 1 base, and 1 base had no gene match. CDR3 coding DNA: TGTGCCAGCAGCTTAGCTAGCGGGAACTCCTACGAGCAGTACTTC. Amino acids: CASSLASGNSYEQYF.

This sequence joins TRBV4-1 and TRBJ1-4, with 9 nucleotides matching TRBD1. V gave up 1 base and J gave up 8 bases; unmatched junction bases: 14. Per germline, CDR1 MGHRA and CDR2 YSYEKL. The CDR3 extends over 18 amino acids. The chain's CDR3 is CASSQVGTGSKGREKLFF. CDR3 in DNA: TGCGCCAGCAGCCAAGTCGGGACAGGGTCGAAGGGAAGGGAAAAACTGTTTTTT.

This chain links TRBV5-1 with TRBJ2-7; TRBD1 agrees at 7 bases. The germline CDR1 and CDR2 sequences are SGHRS and YFSETQ. V was pared by 4 bases and J by 2 bases, with 9 bases of the junction left unmatched. The CDR3 loop spans 15 amino acids. The CDR3 nucleotides are TGCGCCAGCAGCCCAACAGGGGAGAGGGCCTACGAGCAGTACTTC. The encoded protein is CASSPTGERAYEQYF. The whole variable domain, filled in from reference TRBV5-1 and TRBJ2-7, reads KAGVTQTPRYLIKTRGQQVTLSCSPISGHRSVSWYQQTPGQGLQFLFEYFSETQRNKGNFPGRFSGRQFSNSRSEMNVSTLELGDSALYLCASSPTGERAYEQYFGPGTRLTVT.

The chain has TRBV19 and TRBJ1-2; TRBD1 is a possible D gene (5 bases). V dropped 11 bases and J dropped 8 bases, with 18 bases sitting between them. Germline assignment: CDR1 LNHDA and CDR2 SQIVND (reference sequence). The CDR3 has 12 residues. CDR3 sequence: CASRDGGRGYTF. In DNA, the CDR3 is TGTGCCTCAAGGGACGGAGGGCGAGGCTACACCTTC. Together with reference TRBV19 and TRBJ1-2, the CDR3 gives the full variable domain: DGGITQSPKYLFRKEGQNVTLSCEQNLNHDAMYWYRQDPGQGLRLIYYSQIVNDFQKGDIAEGYSVSREKKESFPLTVTSAQKNPTAFYLCASRDGGRGYTFGSGTRLTVV.

The chain uses TRBV5-4 and TRBJ2-1; a possible D gene is TRBD2 (5 bases). The ends were cut back, 4 bases at V and 0 bases at J, with 14 bases in the middle. The CDR3 totals 16 residues. Germline CDR1 is SGHNT and CDR2 is YYREEE (reference sequence). The CDR3 loop is CASSAFRGSSYNEQFF. In DNA, the CDR3 is TGTGCCAGCAGCGCGTTCAGAGGGAGCTCCTACAATGAGCAGTTCTTC.

V gene TRBV19 combines with J gene TRBJ2-5; the match to TRBD2 covers 10 bases. V dropped 7 bases and J dropped 5; count of bases not matched to a gene: 7. This CDR3 has 14 residues. Germline lookup yields CDR1 LNHDA and CDR2 SQIVND (reference sequence). The CDR3 spells CASTDTSGAETQYF. As DNA, the CDR3 is TGTGCCAGTACCGACACTAGCGGGGCCGAGACCCAGTACTTC.

The chain has TRBV10-3 and TRBJ1-1; D is unresolved. Trimming removed 0 bases at V and 0 bases at J, with 5 bases between. This CDR3 has 14 amino acids. The V gene's germline CDR1 is ENHRY and CDR2 SYGVKD. Written as DNA, the CDR3 is TGTGCCATCAGTGAGTCTACAGTGAACACTGAAGCTTTCTTT. This sequence encodes CAISESTVNTEAFF.

The CDR3 here is CASSDVGTGEPNTEAFF. The DNA of the CDR3 is TGTGCCAGCAGTGACGTAGGGACGGGGGAACCGAACACTGAAGCTTTCTTT. The V and J genes are TRBV6-1 and TRBJ1-1; possibly TRBD1 for D (5 bases). The germline V gene encodes CDR1 MNHNS and CDR2 SASEGT. This CDR3 comprises 17 residues. The V end was cut by 3 bases, the J end by 1 base, with 18 bases between.

This clone was observed once. The CDR3 is CASSKPRTSGQETQYF. The CDR3 bases are TGTGCCAGCAGTAAACCACGGACTAGCGGTCAAGAGACCCAGTACTTC. The gene calls are TRBV6-2 or TRBV6-3 and TRBJ2-5, with TRBD2 matching 10 bases. Germline-derived CDR1 and CDR2 are MNHEY and SVGEGT. The CDR3 covers 16 residues. J gave up 2 bases and V 5 bases, and 8 bases lay outside the gene matches.

The CDR3 DNA reads as TGTGCCAGTAGCCCGAAGGGACAGGGGTCAGATACGCAGTATTTT. Protein: CASSPKGQGSDTQYF. This chain joins TRBV19 and TRBJ2-3, with 10 bases lining up with TRBD1. The CDR3 runs to 15 residues. Germline trimming cut 6 bases from V and 4 bases from J; bases unmatched to any gene: 7. In germline, CDR1 is LNHDA, CDR2 SQIVND (reference sequence).

The J gene is TRBJ2-3, the V gene TRBV7-9; 11 bases are shared with TRBD2. Trimming cost V 7 bases and J 2 bases; bases outside gene matches: 14. The CDR3 contains 18 residues. From germline, CDR1 is SEHNR and CDR2 FQNEAQ (reference sequence). In DNA, the CDR3 is TGTGCCAGCACGGGACTAGCGGCCCGGGAGGGGTACACAGATACGCAGTATTTT. Amino acids: CASTGLAAREGYTDTQYF.

The rearrangement joins TRBV3-1 (or the pseudogene TRBV3-2) to TRBJ1-2; no reliable D call. V lost 1 base and J 8 bases, leaving 11 bases between the germline ends. Germline CDR1 and CDR2: LGHDT and YNNKEL (reference sequence). This CDR3 region has 13 residues. The CDR3, as DNA: TGTGCCAGCAGCCAAGGAATCTCCAGGGGCTACACCTTC. Its protein is CASSQGISRGYTF.

The V call is TRBV18, the J call TRBJ1-2, with 7 bases matching TRBD1. J was trimmed by 8 bases and V by 6 bases; bases with no gene match: 12. The CDR3 contains 14 residues. Germline values: CDR1 KGHSH, CDR2 LQKENI. CDR3 sequence reads: CASSTNKGADGYTF. The CDR3, as DNA: TGTGCCAGCTCGACGAACAAGGGGGCGGACGGCTACACCTTC.

The genes are TRBV2 and TRBJ1-1, with unresolved D. Germline assignment: CDR1 SNHLY and CDR2 FYNNEI. The CDR3 is 13 amino acids. Between the trimmed V and J ends, which lost 3 bases and 1 base, there was a span of 6 bases. The CDR3 sequence is CASSEGGNTEAFF. The CDR3 coding sequence is TGTGCCAGCAGTGAGGGAGGGAACACTGAAGCTTTCTTT.

This chain connects TRBV30 to TRBJ2-7, with 7 bases that match TRBD2. The CDR3 is made up of 15 amino acids. Trimming took 0 bases from V and 1 from J; bases not matched to a gene: 6. In germline, CDR1 is GTSNPN, CDR2 SVGIG (reference sequence). The CDR3 nucleotides are TGTGCCTGGAGTGTACTCCCTAGCGGATCCTACGAGCAGTACTTC. This codes for CAWSVLPSGSYEQYF.

The chain couples TRBV6-1 to TRBJ2-7; 11 bases agree with TRBD1. The CDR3 length is 18 residues. V trimming: 3 bases; J trimming: 0 bases; junction bases outside the gene matches: 10. The germline gives CDR1 MNHNS, CDR2 SASEGT. The CDR3 nucleotides read TGTGCCAGCAGTGACCGGGACAGGGGGTACAAATCCTCCTACGAGCAGTACTTC. It yields the protein CASSDRDRGYKSSYEQYF.

This sequence joins TRBV9 and TRBJ2-2; 8 bases are shared with TRBD2. The CDR3 is 17 residues long. CDR1 and CDR2 from the germline V gene are SGDLS and YYNGEE. With 0 bases clipped from V and 2 bases from J, the junction kept 6 bases outside the gene matches. CDR3 DNA sequence: TGTGCCAGCAGCGTAGGGACGGGAGGGGTAAACACCGGGGAGCTGTTTTTT. Its translation is CASSVGTGGVNTGELFF.

The rearrangement joins TRBV15 to TRBJ1-3, with no clear D. Looked up from germline, CDR1 is LNHNV and CDR2 is YYDKDF (reference sequence). The length of the CDR3 is 13 residues. The V and J ends lost 0 bases and 4 bases respectively, with 4 bases between them. The DNA of the CDR3 is TGTGCCACCAGCAGAGATCAAGGAAACACCATATATTTT. It specifies CATSRDQGNTIYF.